The 18 T cell receptor beta chains in this list originate from one sample, sequenced in a study of cytomegalovirus exposure and HLA in healthy donors. Primers: 60 Vbeta forward and 13 Jbeta reverse. Generated by immunoSEQ multiplex PCR, the TCRdb table keeps only in-frame clones and is missing some. This sample contains tens of thousands of clones. Sequenced: PBMCs. Receptors were obtained from a man aged 50 to 59 in good health and CMV-seronegative.

This chain uses TRBV6-6 with TRBJ2-5, with TRBD2 matching over 11 bases. Germline loops: CDR1 MNHNY, CDR2 SVGAGI (reference sequence). CDR3 size: 16 residues. V shed 6 bases, J shed 5 bases, and the junction held 11 bases outside the gene matches. CDR3 loop: CASRDSLAGGAETQYF. CDR3 sequence (DNA): TGTGCCAGCAGAGATTCCCTAGCGGGGGGTGCGGAGACCCAGTACTTC.

The V and J genes are TRBV19 and TRBJ1-1; TRBD1 matches at 9 bases. Per the germline V gene, CDR1 is LNHDA and CDR2 is SQIVND (reference sequence). The CDR3 extends over 15 amino acids. The J segment lost 0 bases and the V segment lost 5 bases, leaving 4 bases of the junction unmatched. CDR3 sequence (DNA): TGTGCCAGTAGTGTCCGGGACAGGGTGAACACTGAAGCTTTCTTT. Amino acid sequence: CASSVRDRVNTEAFF.

The chain carries TRBV28 and TRBJ2-1; 8 bases match TRBD1. Germline assignment: CDR1 MDHEN and CDR2 SYDVKM. J was trimmed by 10 bases and V by 4 bases; bases with no gene match: 0. The CDR3 is 11 residues long. CDR3 sequence: CASSSGGEQFF. CDR3 in DNA: TGTGCCAGCAGTTCAGGGGGCGAGCAGTTCTTC.

V usage is TRBV18 and J usage is TRBJ1-2; 7 positions match TRBD1. J lost 4 bases, V lost 6 bases, and 11 bases had no gene match. Germline assignment: CDR1 KGHSH and CDR2 LQKENI. This CDR3 spans 15 amino acids. The CDR3 sequence: CASSQGEAKLYGYTF. The CDR3 DNA sequence: TGTGCCAGCTCGCAGGGGGAGGCCAAACTCTATGGCTACACCTTC. The variable domain in full, with the rest retrieved from reference TRBV18 and TRBJ1-2, is NAGVMQNPRHLVRRRGQEARLRCSPMKGHSHVYWYRQLPEEGLKFMVYLQKENIIDESGMPKERFSAEFPKEGPSILRIQQVVRGDSAAYFCASSQGEAKLYGYTFGSGTRLTVV.

V usage is TRBV7-9 and J usage is TRBJ2-2, with D possibly TRBD1 on 6 matching bases. The germline V gene encodes CDR1 SEHNR and CDR2 FQNEAQ (reference sequence). This CDR3 region has 12 residues. Deletions cut 3 bases from V and 9 bases from J, with 8 bases between. The CDR3 bases are TGTGCCAGCAGCTTCGGACAGAGGGAGCTGTTTTTT. As protein: CASSFGQRELFF.

V gene TRBV4-1 combines with J gene TRBJ2-1; D may be TRBD1 (6 bases). V was cut by 3 bases and J by 8 bases, with 14 bases left in between. Germline V CDR1 and CDR2: MGHRA, YSYEKL. This CDR3 has 14 amino acids. In nucleotides, the CDR3 is TGCGCCAGCAGCCAGGTCGGGACAATCGATGAGCAGTTCTTC. This sequence encodes CASSQVGTIDEQFF.

DNA for the CDR3: TGTGCCAGCAGTCTACAGGGGTTCACTGAAGCTTTCTTT. It is translated as CASSLQGFTEAFF. The chain has TRBV6-5 and TRBJ1-1; 7 bases are shared with TRBD1. Germline CDR1 reads MNHEY; CDR2 reads SVGAGI. V shed 5 bases and J 4 bases; nucleotides not matched to a gene: 4. CDR3 size: 13 residues.

This chain joins TRBV5-1 and TRBJ1-1; D is perhaps TRBD1 (6 bases). This CDR3 is 13 amino acids long. Germline lookup yields CDR1 SGHRS and CDR2 YFSETQ. V was trimmed by 4 bases and J by 7 bases, leaving 14 bases between them. The CDR3 nucleotides are TGCGCCAGCAGCCTACGACAAGGGGGTGAAGCTTTCTTT. It encodes CASSLRQGGEAFF. The full variable domain, in which reference TRBV5-1 and TRBJ1-1 provide the parts outside the CDR3, is KAGVTQTPRYLIKTRGQQVTLSCSPISGHRSVSWYQQTPGQGLQFLFEYFSETQRNKGNFPGRFSGRQFSNSRSEMNVSTLELGDSALYLCASSLRQGGEAFFGQGTRLTVV.

The rearrangement uses TRBV18 and TRBJ2-7, with 11 bases identical to TRBD2. Germline loops: CDR1 KGHSH, CDR2 LQKENI. After removal of 10 bases from V and 7 bases from J, the junction contained 24 bases not matched to a gene. The CDR3 length is 18 residues. Written as DNA, the CDR3 is TGTGCCACCACCCAATTCGAAGAAATAGCGGGGGGGCCGGGGGAGCAGTACTTC. It encodes CATTQFEEIAGGPGEQYF.

The chain has TRBV25-1 and TRBJ2-2; tentatively, D is TRBD2 (5 bases). Trimming stripped 0 bases from V and 6 bases from J, with 14 bases between. The CDR3 totals 16 residues. Germline lookup yields CDR1 MGHDK and CDR2 SYGVNS. CDR3: CASSEYSTRNPGELFF. Written as DNA, the CDR3 is TGTGCCAGCAGTGAATATAGTACTAGGAATCCCGGGGAGCTGTTTTTT.

The chain carries TRBV4-3 and TRBJ2-7; D not resolved. CDR3 length equals 13 residues. Germline CDR1 LGHNA, CDR2 YSLEER. V was clipped by 0 bases and J by 4 bases, with 7 bases between them. The CDR3 DNA reads as TGCGCCAGCAGCCAAGAAGCAGGTTACGAGCAGTACTTC. Amino acid sequence: CASSQEAGYEQYF.

V and J are TRBV11-2 and TRBJ2-7; 7 bases line up with TRBD2. The CDR3 loop spans 15 amino acids. With 1 base clipped from V and 4 bases from J, the junction kept 7 bases outside the gene matches. Germline values: CDR1 SGHAT, CDR2 FQNNGV. The CDR3 sequence: CASSLGVQGGYEQYF. The CDR3 coding sequence is TGTGCCAGCAGCTTAGGGGTGCAGGGAGGGTACGAGCAGTACTTC.

J is TRBJ2-7 and V is TRBV27; a possible D gene is TRBD2 (6 bases). The CDR3 has 14 amino acids. The V gene lost 4 bases and the J gene lost 4 bases, with 14 bases spanning the gap. The germline CDR1 and CDR2 sequences are MNHEY and SMNVEV (reference sequence). The CDR3 sequence: CASSSLGGLYEQYF. The CDR3, as DNA: TGTGCCAGCAGTTCCCTTGGGGGACTTTACGAGCAGTACTTC.

The genes are TRBV5-4 and TRBJ2-2; the match to TRBD2 covers 10 bases. The V and J ends lost 5 bases and 6 bases, in that order; junction bases with no gene match: 7. The CDR3 has 15 residues. CDR1 and CDR2 (germline): SGHNT, YYREEE (reference sequence). CDR3 in DNA: TGTGCCAGCAGAGCAAGGACTAGCGGTGCCGGGGAGCTGTTTTTT. It translates to CASRARTSGAGELFF.

The chain employs TRBV7-9 and TRBJ1-2; weak D call: TRBD1 (6 bases). The CDR3 sequence is 14 residues long. The germline V gene encodes CDR1 SEHNR and CDR2 FQNEAQ (reference sequence). V was shortened by 2 bases and J by 7 bases, with 14 bases between the two germline ends. The CDR3: CASSLQRGAGGYTF. For the CDR3, the DNA is TGTGCCAGCAGCTTACAACGGGGGGCTGGTGGCTACACCTTC.

The genes are TRBV11-3 and TRBJ2-2; 7 nucleotides align to TRBD2. In germline, CDR1 is SGHNT, CDR2 YENEEA. The V and J ends lost 0 bases and 5 bases, in that order; junction bases with no gene match: 3. The CDR3 is 15 residues long. The CDR3 coding sequence is TGTGCCAGCAGCTTAGAAGCGGGGAGGACCGGGGAGCTGTTTTTT. Protein: CASSLEAGRTGELFF.

The chain has TRBV9 and TRBJ2-7; D not certain. Trimming pared 5 bases from V and 7 bases from J, leaving 13 bases between. The CDR3 length is 12 residues. The germline CDR1 and CDR2 sequences are SGDLS and YYNGEE. CDR3 region: CASSRGRSEQYF. The CDR3 DNA is TGTGCCAGCAGTCGAGGCCGGTCTGAGCAGTACTTC.

The chain recombines TRBV18 with TRBJ1-4; 7 bases are shared with TRBD1. Trimming took 4 bases from V and 4 from J; bases not matched to a gene: 3. The CDR3 runs 14 residues. Germline V gene data show CDR1 as KGHSH and CDR2 as LQKENI. The CDR3 spells CASSRTGFNEKLFF. CDR3 coding DNA: TGTGCCAGCTCACGGACAGGCTTTAATGAAAAACTGTTTTTT.